These 23 T cell receptor beta chains originate from one sample sequenced in a study of T-cell memory formation after mild COVID-19. MiXCR, run by TCRdb on the 5' RACE reads, gives a single entry per CDR3 protein. The table lists 45,000 to 55,000 distinct CDR3 sequences, about 7.3% of them singletons. Sequencing input: PBMCs or a T cell subset sorted from them (not recorded which). The receptor set was obtained from a man younger than 35 who had mild COVID-19 (a few samples of this study predate the infection). Cell type and time point are not known.

In its sample, this clonotype was seen a few times. V is TRBV5-1 and J is TRBJ2-7; 9 bases agree with TRBD1. The germline V gene encodes CDR1 SGHRS and CDR2 YFSETQ. The CDR3 is 15 amino acids. J was trimmed by 2 bases and V by 0 bases; bases with no gene match: 3. The CDR3 here is CASSLGGTGPYEQYF. CDR3 bases: TGCGCCAGCAGCTTGGGAGGGACAGGGCCCTACGAGCAGTACTTC.

The V and J genes are TRBV7-2 and TRBJ2-3, with 9 bases matching TRBD2. Germline V gene sequence: CDR1 SGHTA, CDR2 FQGNSA. Losses at the gene ends were 5 bases for V and 5 bases for J; bases not matched to a gene: 5. The CDR3 covers 14 residues. In DNA, the CDR3 is TGTGCCAGCAGCCCAGGACTAGCGATAGATACGCAGTATTTT. Protein sequence: CASSPGLAIDTQYF.

This clonotype occurred a few times. The chain joins TRBV11-1 to TRBJ2-5; 8 bases align to TRBD2. CDR3 size: 14 residues. Trimming removed 5 bases from V and 7 bases from J; junction bases left unmatched: 9. Germline CDR1 SGHAT, CDR2 FQDESV (reference sequence). The CDR3 nucleotides read TGTGCCAGCAGCGGTACACGCGGGGGGTCGACCCAGTACTTC. Residues: CASSGTRGGSTQYF.

The chain recombines TRBV20-1 with TRBJ1-3; 8 bases align to TRBD1. Unmatched junction bases numbered 1, after V lost 3 bases and J lost 6 bases. The germline V gene has CDR1 DFQATT and CDR2 SNEGSKA (reference sequence). The CDR3 extends over 12 amino acids. The CDR3: CSARTGANTIYF. The CDR3 DNA is TGCAGTGCTAGGACAGGGGCAAACACCATATATTTT.

This clonotype showed up just a few times. This chain connects TRBV5-5 to TRBJ2-5, with D possibly being TRBD1 (5 bases). The CDR3 contains 15 residues. Looked up from germline, CDR1 is SGHKS and CDR2 is YYEKEE (reference sequence). Between the trimmed V and J ends, which lost 5 bases and 1 base, there was a span of 15 bases. CDR3 bases: TGTGCCAGCAGTCCCCTTGTAGGGGCCCAAGAGACCCAGTACTTC. Its protein product is CASSPLVGAQETQYF.

This clonotype was seen only once. Its ends do not fully match the called genes, so a read error is possible. The chain is built from TRBV5-1 and TRBJ2-1; the match to TRBD2 covers 8 bases. This CDR3 is built from 17 residues. Germline CDR1 and CDR2: SGHRS and YFSETQ. CDR3 sequence (DNA): TGCGCCAGCAGCCTCAGCGAGCGGGGGCTCTCCTACAATGAGCATTTCTTC. This codes for CASSLSERGLSYNEHFF.

The chain is built from TRBV2 and TRBJ1-1; 7 bases match TRBD1. V lost 2 bases, J lost 8 bases, and 2 bases stayed unmatched. The germline gives CDR1 SNHLY, CDR2 FYNNEI. This CDR3 comprises 12 residues. CDR3 nucleotide sequence: TGTGCCAGCAGTGAACAGGGGGTGGAAGCTTTCTTT. Protein: CASSEQGVEAFF.

The rearrangement links TRBV7-6 to TRBJ2-2, with 13 bases aligning to TRBD2. Germline lookup yields CDR1 SGHVS and CDR2 FNYEAQ. The CDR3 is made up of 16 amino acids. V lost 5 bases and J lost 6; bases outside the gene matches: 6. The CDR3 nucleotides read TGTGCCAGCAGCCCCGTGACTAGCGGGGGGTCCGGGGAGCTGTTTTTT. This translates into CASSPVTSGGSGELFF.

This clonotype was seen ten or more times. The chain links TRBV7-2 to TRBJ2-7; TRBD2 matches at 7 bases. CDR1 and CDR2 from the germline V gene are SGHTA and FQGNSA. The junction had 10 bases not matched to a gene; V was cut back by 5 bases and J by 3 bases. The CDR3 has 15 residues. This CDR3 reads CASSEDRGDLYEQYF. In DNA, the CDR3 is TGTGCCAGCAGCGAAGACCGGGGGGACCTCTACGAGCAGTACTTC.

This sequence joins TRBV5-6 and TRBJ2-3; tentative D call: TRBD1 (7 bases). Deletions cut 5 bases from V and 5 bases from J, with 18 bases between. Looked up from germline, CDR1 is SGHDT and CDR2 is YYEEEE. The CDR3 has 15 amino acids. The CDR3 DNA reads as TGTGCCAGCAGTTTTGCAGGAGGGGGCCGAGATACGCAGTATTTT. This translates into CASSFAGGGRDTQYF.

CDR3 residues: CASSITGTGAAYGYTF. CDR3 nucleotide sequence: TGTGCCAGTAGTATCACCGGGACAGGGGCGGCGTATGGCTACACCTTC. This chain connects TRBV19 to TRBJ1-2; 10 nucleotides line up with TRBD1. Germline V gene lookup returns CDR1 LNHDA and CDR2 SQIVND (reference sequence). This CDR3 has 16 amino acids. V dropped 3 bases and J dropped 5; count of bases not matched to a gene: 9.

This clonotype was counted between two and nine times. V is TRBV5-8 and J is TRBJ1-5, with D unclear. CDR1 and CDR2 from the germline V gene are SGHTS and YDEGEE. Trimming stripped 5 bases from V and 6 bases from J, with 6 bases between. The CDR3 is made up of 11 amino acids. The CDR3, as DNA: TGTGCCAGCAGGGTGGGTCAGCCCCAGCATTTT. Amino acid sequence: CASRVGQPQHF.

There are many counts of this clonotype. CDR3 coding DNA: TGCGCCAGCAGCACAACCACAGGGGAGGGAACAGATACGCAGTATTTT. Translation: CASSTTTGEGTDTQYF. This chain links TRBV5-1 with TRBJ2-3; perhaps D is TRBD1 or TRBD2 (7 bases each). The CDR3 loop spans 16 amino acids. V was trimmed by 4 bases and J by 3 bases, leaving 18 bases between them. Germline CDR1 SGHRS, CDR2 YFSETQ.

This clonotype was counted between two and nine times. The chain has TRBV27 and TRBJ2-5; 7 nucleotides line up with TRBD2. V lost 2 bases to trimming and J lost 3 bases; unmatched junction nucleotides: 9. CDR3 size: 16 residues. The V gene's germline CDR1 is MNHEY and CDR2 SMNVEV (reference sequence). CDR3 amino acids: CASSLGLGAGEETQYF. For the CDR3, the DNA is TGTGCCAGCAGTTTAGGACTAGGGGCCGGTGAAGAGACCCAGTACTTC.

The chain uses TRBV10-3 and TRBJ1-5, with D perhaps matching TRBD1 (5 bases). The CDR3 is made up of 13 amino acids. V lost 11 bases and J 1 base, leaving 12 bases between the germline ends. CDR1 and CDR2 from the germline V gene are ENHRY and SYGVKD. CDR3 in amino acids: CASTRDSNQPQHF. The CDR3 DNA sequence: TGTGCCTCCACCCGGGACAGCAATCAGCCCCAGCATTTT.

This clonotype was found a few times. The V gene is TRBV2, the J gene TRBJ2-3, with TRBD2 identical over 8 bases. The germline CDR1 and CDR2 sequences are SNHLY and FYNNEI. The CDR3 is made up of 16 amino acids. With V trimmed by 2 bases and J by 1 base, 5 bases remained unmatched. Here the CDR3 reads CASSERAGGGTDTQYF. DNA for the CDR3: TGTGCCAGCAGTGAACGCGCGGGGGGAGGCACAGATACGCAGTATTTT.

This clonotype was seen only a few times. This chain connects TRBV7-2 to TRBJ1-2; D gene uncertain. This CDR3 comprises 14 residues. Trimming stripped 3 bases from V and 1 base from J, with 9 bases between. Germline CDR1 is SGHTA and CDR2 is FQGNSA. The CDR3 coding sequence is TGTGCCAGCAGCTTGATCACCAGTAACTATGGCTACACCTTC. Its translation is CASSLITSNYGYTF.

V gene TRBV6-5 combines with J gene TRBJ2-2; no reliable D call. Germline V gene sequence: CDR1 MNHEY, CDR2 SVGAGI. Trimming took 2 bases from V and 8 from J, leaving 9 bases between them. The CDR3 contains 13 residues. The CDR3 DNA reads as TGTGCCAGCAGTTACGGCCAACGTGGGGAGCTGTTTTTT. Amino acid sequence: CASSYGQRGELFF.

This clonotype showed up just a few times. The V call is TRBV29-1, the J call TRBJ1-1, with D unresolved. Looked up from germline, CDR1 is SQVTM and CDR2 is ANQGSEA. With 8 bases removed from V and 7 bases from J, the gap between germline ends came to 11 bases. The CDR3 totals 10 residues. Here the CDR3 reads CSSYHIEAFF. The CDR3 bases are TGCAGCTCTTACCATATTGAAGCTTTCTTT.

CDR3 DNA sequence: TGTGCCAGCAGCCTAGGCCCGGGCGTTGGAGAGACCCAGTACTTC. Amino acid sequence: CASSLGPGVGETQYF. This chain connects TRBV7-3 to TRBJ2-5; D remains ambiguous. The V end was cut by 5 bases, the J end by 4 bases, with 17 bases between. The CDR3 sequence is 15 residues long. Germline V lookup: CDR1 SGHTA, CDR2 FQGTGA. Full variable domain (remainder filled in from reference TRBV7-3 and TRBJ2-5): GAGVSQTPSNKVTEKGKYVELRCDPISGHTALYWYRQSLGQGPEFLIYFQGTGAADDSGLPNDRFFAVRPEGSVSTLKIQRTERGDSAVYLCASSLGPGVGETQYFGPGTRLLVL.

This clonotype was recorded many times. This chain connects TRBV7-3 to TRBJ2-2; D remains ambiguous. CDR3 length: 14 amino acids. Germline loops: CDR1 SGHTA, CDR2 FQGTGA. Trimming removed 1 base from V and 3 bases from J, with 6 bases in between. This chain's CDR3 is CASSLNGYTGELFF. The DNA of the CDR3 is TGTGCCAGCAGCTTAAACGGCTACACCGGGGAGCTGTTTTTT.

This chain connects TRBV20-1 to TRBJ1-4; D unclear. CDR1 and CDR2 from the germline V gene are DFQATT and SNEGSKA (reference sequence). The CDR3 extends over 14 amino acids. Trimming stripped 0 bases from V and 5 bases from J, with 10 bases between. DNA of the CDR3: TGCAGTGCTAGAGATGTGGCCCAGAATGAAAAACTGTTTTTT. It yields the protein CSARDVAQNEKLFF.

This clonotype was counted ten times or more. V is TRBV28 and J is TRBJ2-1, with D maybe TRBD1 (6 bases). The germline V gene encodes CDR1 MDHEN and CDR2 SYDVKM. V lost 2 bases and J 5 bases, leaving 10 bases between the germline ends. The CDR3 is made up of 14 amino acids. The DNA of the CDR3 is TGTGCCAGCAGTTTAGGGGGACACGACAATGAGCAGTTCTTC. Translating gives CASSLGGHDNEQFF.